This T cell receptor beta chain appears in the sequencing data of a study of T cells in Graves' hyperthyroidism and ophthalmopathy. V lost 2 bases to trimming and J lost 0 bases, with 17 bases between them. Germline values: CDR1 GTSNPN, CDR2 SVGIG (reference sequence). The CDR3 loop spans 16 amino acids. Graves' hyperthyroidism qualified as stable when ophthalmopathy did not progress within 18 months. The study based diagnoses on clinical symptoms, serum thyroxine and TRAb, thyroid ultrasound and orbital computed tomography. Extraction of PBMCs used roughly 9.6 ml of fresh peripheral blood. RNA transcripts provided the source from which TCR beta CDR3 regions were amplified. Initially, a first-round RT-PCR of the TCR CDR3 employed the HTBI primer set. Using its own MiXCR run on the multiplex PCR reads, TCRdb lists one record per CDR3 protein. The sample lists approximately 740,000 distinct CDR3 sequences, around 15% seen once, with roughly a tenth in the top ten.

The sample was blood. The chain carries TRBV30 and TRBJ2-7; TRBD1 or TRBD2 may be the D gene (6 bases each). This receptor was taken from a young woman with Graves' hyperthyroidism. The CDR3 DNA sequence: TGTGCCTGGAGTAGAGGGGGGAGGCGGAACTCCTACGAGCAGTACTTC. Encoded protein: CAWSRGGRRNSYEQYF.